This T cell receptor (beta chain) was captured by sequencing in a study of cytomegalovirus exposure and HLA in healthy donors (dated by TCRdb to 2015 to 2018). Turning to the overall study: A later analysis indicated that the 95 to 150 validation repertoires were generated on the platform also employed for the 600 to 750 repertoires of the first cohort. The study aimed to test whether signatures of past pathogen exposure could be identified by cataloging public T cell receptors. Besides the first cohort of 666 subjects, a separate validation cohort made up of roughly 120 different subjects was used. High-throughput TCR immunosequencing, statistical association of individual TCRs with disease status, and machine learning were combined to predict cytomegalovirus infection status.

In the germline V gene, CDR1 corresponds to MGHDK and CDR2 to SYGVNS. Trimming at the junction amounts to 4 bases on V and 8 bases on J, and the germline ends lie 20 bases apart. Measured from the cysteine to the phenylalanine, the CDR3 is 15 residues long. The sequence is cut down to CDR3 DNA, 45 bases in frame from base 1. Receptors were amplified or captured by the immunoSEQ multiplex PCR assay. As for the authors' bioinformatics: A statistical classification framework was built for diagnosing cytomegalovirus status from the catalog of TCR beta chain sequences. Held by TCRdb, this immuneACCESS table contains in-frame sequences only and omits some clones. Under half of the omission traces to an unresolved V gene where checked; the cause of the rest is unknown. V, J and clone size were drawn from that table, and D and trimming were deduced from the DNA. The sample table contains about 310,000 clones; only one count was recorded for approximately 86% of them. The top ten clones comprise around 0.96% of the sample.

The donors were included in the validation cohort of around 120 subjects, a group kept apart from the approximately 700-subject first cohort. Overall study outcomes, separate from this receptor: It was suggested by the authors that the approach could potentially be generalized to other disease states and immunological phenotypes. The study listed 150 to 200 TCR beta chains as associated with cytomegalovirus. All 120 or so repertoires were used to score co-occurrence in the validation cohort in a later analysis, because that analysis had no HLA typing for the cohort. Most TCR sequences were observed very rarely across donors, whereas some public TCRs were present in many individuals. A later analysis found that TCRs clustered in the first cohort also tended to co-occur in the approximately 120 validation repertoires, with 90% to 95% of cluster scores above 0. The classifier was reported to diagnose cytomegalovirus status with high specificity and sensitivity in both the original cohort and the validation cohort. In vitro tests confirmed that a few of the cytomegalovirus-associated TCR beta chains recognize cytomegalovirus antigens.

This clone has only one observation. Its antigen target is currently unknown. Per-base qualities were not stored, and no clone one base away is much larger. The source is a man under 40 in good health and CMV-seronegative. The sequenced material came from PBMCs. This chain is built from TRBV25-1 and TRBJ1-2, with TRBD1 perhaps the D gene, on 5 matching bases. CDR3 protein: CASSASATGFQGYTF. The nucleotide sequence is given as TGTGCCAGCAGTGCGTCGGCCACAGGTTTTCAAGGCTACACCTTC.